Sequencing of this TCR beta chain was carried out in a study of molecular identifiers for immune sequencing clone quantification. This clonotype was detected many times. Antigen unknown. Naive CD8 sequencing libraries were generated from approximately 20,000 to 1,000,000 sorted cells, with 10%, 30% or 50% RNA as input. Notes on the study in general: Spike-in Jurkat TCR RNA from a single cell reportedly registered among 950,000 or so naive cells. Clones that had above 20 RNA copies took up over 98% of effector molecules but under 1% in naive cells.

TCRdb re-called the PCR reads through MiXCR, storing one row per CDR3 protein. Among approximately 550,000 distinct CDR3 sequences, about a fifth were seen once, and the ten largest hold 0.7% to 0.95%. Between the trimmed V and J ends, which lost 2 bases and 0 bases, there was a span of 11 bases. This CDR3 has 16 amino acids. Looked up from germline, CDR1 is MNHNS and CDR2 is SASEGT. The sequenced material came from naive CD8+ T cells from blood, with Jurkat cell RNA spiked in. Subset noted: FACS-sorted CD8+CD4-CCR7+CD45RA+ naive T cells. This TCR derives from a human donor in good health. Some libraries in this study had Jurkat cell RNA spiked in. The chain carries TRBV6-1 and TRBJ1-5; no clear D gene. For the CDR3, the DNA is TGTGCCAGCAGTGAACGGACGAGCTATAGCAATCAGCCCCAGCATTTT. Translating gives CASSERTSYSNQPQHF.